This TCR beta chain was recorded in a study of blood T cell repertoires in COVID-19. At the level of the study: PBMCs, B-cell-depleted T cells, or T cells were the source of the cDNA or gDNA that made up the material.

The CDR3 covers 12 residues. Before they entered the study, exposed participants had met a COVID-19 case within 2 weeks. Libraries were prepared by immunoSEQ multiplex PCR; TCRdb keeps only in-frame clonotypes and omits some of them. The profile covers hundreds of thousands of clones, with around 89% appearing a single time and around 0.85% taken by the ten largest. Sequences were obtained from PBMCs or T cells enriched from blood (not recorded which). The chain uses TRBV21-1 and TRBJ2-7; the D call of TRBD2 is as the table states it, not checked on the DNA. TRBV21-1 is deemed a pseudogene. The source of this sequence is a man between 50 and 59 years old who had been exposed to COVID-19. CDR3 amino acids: CASSKDGGEQYF. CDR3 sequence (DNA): TGTGCCAGCAGCAAAGACGGGGGAGAGCAGTACTTC.